This T cell receptor beta chain was obtained from a study of identifying expanded T cells in peripheral blood. Broader study findings: About 1.2 clones differed between technical replicates, versus around 15 and 18 over time. Across healthy donors, higher total template counts meant significantly greater approximately two-week count variance.

No infections or other immune events were documented during collection. CDR3 size: 13 residues. V shed 0 bases and J shed 7 bases, with 9 bases lying between them. Germline-derived CDR1 and CDR2 are MGHRA and YSYEKL. Data came from immunoSEQ multiplex PCR; TCRdb stores just in-frame clones and leaves some out. This table has approximately 110,000 clones, about 89% appearing once. Of note for this clone: Its antigen is as yet unknown.

Sequencing was performed on blood. The sequence derives from a person aged 18 to 70 in good health. J is TRBJ1-2 and V is TRBV4-1; D remains ambiguous. The chain's CDR3 is CASSQEGSPGYTF. CDR3 in DNA: TGCGCCAGCAGCCAAGAAGGGTCCCCTGGCTACACCTTC.